These 25 T cell receptor beta chains came from one sample sequenced in a study of radiotherapy plus CTLA-4 blockade in lung cancer. Using immunoSEQ multiplex PCR, the repertoire was profiled, and TCRdb retains in-frame clones only, with some absent. The table records tens of thousands of clones, more than 85% of them present only once. The sequencing used peripheral blood, collected from a patient treated with radiotherapy plus ipilimumab. The source of these receptors is a human donor with non-small cell lung cancer that progressed on radiotherapy plus ipilimumab.

The chain joins TRBV5-4 to TRBJ2-5; the match to TRBD2 covers 8 bases. CDR3 size: 14 residues. Germline CDR1 reads SGHNT; CDR2 reads YYREEE (reference sequence). V gave up 0 bases and J gave up 5 bases; unmatched junction bases: 3. CDR3 amino acids: CASSLVSSGETQYF. The CDR3 DNA is TGTGCCAGCAGCTTGGTATCTAGCGGGGAGACCCAGTACTTC.

The chain uses TRBV2 and TRBJ1-2; 7 bases are shared with TRBD1. After removal of 3 bases from V and 4 bases from J, the junction contained 2 bases not matched to a gene. The length of the CDR3 is 13 residues. The germline gives CDR1 SNHLY, CDR2 FYNNEI. This CDR3 reads CASSEGTAYGYTF. The CDR3 bases are TGTGCCAGCAGTGAGGGGACAGCCTATGGCTACACCTTC.

This chain uses TRBV9 with TRBJ1-6, with D uncertain. The CDR3 has 17 residues. Germline CDR1 SGDLS, CDR2 YYNGEE. Trimming shortened V by 1 base and J by 0 bases, and 11 bases separated the two germline ends. The CDR3 loop reads CASSVWADSSYNSPLHF. CDR3 sequence (DNA): TGTGCCAGCAGCGTATGGGCGGATAGCTCCTATAATTCACCCCTCCACTTT.

The V and J genes are TRBV5-1 and TRBJ2-3, with a weak D call TRBD2 (5 bases). This CDR3 spans 14 amino acids. V shed 4 bases and J shed 4 bases, with 13 bases lying between them. In germline, CDR1 is SGHRS, CDR2 YFSETQ. CDR3 in DNA: TGCGCCAGCAGCCCCGGGATAGAGTCAGATACGCAGTATTTT. Protein product: CASSPGIESDTQYF.

This sequence joins TRBV6-5 and TRBJ1-2; D perhaps matches TRBD1 (5 bases). CDR1 MNHEY and CDR2 SVGAGI come from the germline V gene. The CDR3 is 14 amino acids. The V and J ends lost 6 bases and 8 bases respectively, with 19 bases between them. The CDR3 nucleotides are TGTGCCAGCAGAACTGAGACGGGGACGGGAGGCTACACCTTC. Its translation is CASRTETGTGGYTF.

The chain employs TRBV2 and TRBJ2-7, with D maybe TRBD2 (6 bases). V gave up 6 bases and J gave up 6 bases, with 21 bases separating them. The CDR3 spans 15 residues. Germline lookup yields CDR1 SNHLY and CDR2 FYNNEI. In nucleotides, the CDR3 is TGTGCCAGCAGCGTGGCGGGGCCCCCCGGGGGCGAGCAGTACTTC. It codes for CASSVAGPPGGEQYF. Supplemented by reference TRBV2 and TRBJ2-7, the full variable domain reads EPEVTQTPSHQVTQMGQEVILRCVPISNHLYFYWYRQILGQKVEFLVSFYNNEISEKSEIFDDQFSVERPDGSNFTLKIRSTKLEDSAMYFCASSVAGPPGGEQYFGPGTRLTVT.

The chain uses TRBV18 and TRBJ2-5, with D perhaps matching TRBD2 (6 bases). The CDR3 has 12 amino acids. Germline V lookup: CDR1 KGHSH, CDR2 LQKENI. V was cut by 5 bases and J by 3 bases, with 7 bases left in between. The CDR3 loop is CASSWGEETQYF. The CDR3 DNA sequence: TGTGCCAGCTCATGGGGGGAAGAGACCCAGTACTTC.

V and J are TRBV5-1 and TRBJ1-2; 7 bases line up with TRBD1. The germline gives CDR1 SGHRS, CDR2 YFSETQ. The V gene end was trimmed by 4 bases and the J gene end by 4 bases; junction bases not matched to a gene: 13. There are 16 residues in the CDR3. CDR3 in amino acids: CASSDLTGTALYGYTF. DNA of the CDR3: TGCGCCAGCAGCGACCTAACGGGGACAGCCCTCTATGGCTACACCTTC.

Only one count was recorded for this clone. Because it lacks the conserved phenylalanine or tryptophan at the end, this CDR3 is likely a read error. The chain carries TRBV5-6 and TRBJ1-1, with D unresolved. CDR3 length: 13 residues. The V end was cut by 4 bases, the J end by 4 bases, with 11 bases between. Germline CDR1 reads SGHDT; CDR2 reads YYEEEE. CDR3 loop: CASSQTLSTEAFL. For the CDR3, the DNA is TGTGCCAGCAGCCAGACCTTGAGCACTGAAGCTTTCCTT.

The V gene is TRBV7-2, the J gene TRBJ2-7; D perhaps matches TRBD1 (6 bases). The CDR3 contains 14 residues. Germline V gene data show CDR1 as SGHTA and CDR2 as FQGNSA. Trimming shortened V by 4 bases and J by 2 bases, and 12 bases separated the two germline ends. This CDR3 reads CASSSLDRTYEQYF. The CDR3 DNA sequence: TGTGCCAGCAGCTCTTTGGACAGAACCTACGAGCAGTACTTC. The full variable domain, in which reference TRBV7-2 and TRBJ2-7 provide the parts outside the CDR3, is GAGVSQSPSNKVTEKGKDVELRCDPISGHTALYWYRQSLGQGLEFLIYFQGNSAPDKSGLPSDRFSAERTGGSVSTLTIQRTQQEDSAVYLCASSSLDRTYEQYFGPGTRLTVT.

This clone came up a few times. The V gene is TRBV20-1, the J gene TRBJ2-7; D remains ambiguous. Trimming pared 5 bases from V and 9 bases from J, leaving 14 bases between. This CDR3 contains 11 residues. Germline V gene lookup returns CDR1 DFQATT and CDR2 SNEGSKA (reference sequence). CDR3 protein: CSARASERQYF. In nucleotides, the CDR3 is TGCAGTGCTCGGGCCAGCGAGAGGCAGTACTTC.

The chain links TRBV4-2 to TRBJ2-7, with 8 bases aligning to TRBD1. The junction had 10 bases not matched to a gene; V was cut back by 0 bases and J by 0 bases. CDR3 length equals 18 residues. Germline loops: CDR1 LGHNA, CDR2 YNFKEQ. CDR3 bases: TGTGCCAGCAGCCAAGATGGGAAGGGACAGGATAGCTCCTACGAGCAGTACTTC. This codes for CASSQDGKGQDSSYEQYF.

The rearrangement joins TRBV5-4 to TRBJ2-1, with a weak D call TRBD2 (6 bases). CDR1 and CDR2 from the germline V gene are SGHNT and YYREEE (reference sequence). The CDR3 extends over 15 amino acids. V was shortened by 0 bases and J by 7 bases, with 14 bases between the two germline ends. The CDR3 here is CASSLGGKLGNEQFF. The CDR3 region has the DNA TGTGCCAGCAGCTTGGGCGGGAAACTAGGGAATGAGCAGTTCTTC.

This clone was counted between two and nine times. V gene TRBV28 combines with J gene TRBJ2-7; possibly TRBD1 for D (5 bases). With 6 bases removed from V and 6 bases from J, the gap between germline ends came to 12 bases. The germline gives CDR1 MDHEN, CDR2 SYDVKM. The CDR3 consists of 12 residues. This CDR3 is CASSRGQGEQYF. The CDR3 DNA follows: TGTGCCAGCAGCCGAGGCCAGGGCGAGCAGTACTTC.

The chain couples TRBV5-1 to TRBJ1-4; maybe TRBD1 (5 bases). The CDR3 covers 13 residues. V was shortened by 4 bases and J by 5 bases, with 9 bases between the two germline ends. Germline V gene sequence: CDR1 SGHRS, CDR2 YFSETQ. CDR3 nucleotide sequence: TGCGCCAGCAGCCCGGGACCAAATGAAAAACTGTTTTTT. This encodes CASSPGPNEKLFF.

The chain joins TRBV9 to TRBJ2-3; maybe TRBD1 (5 bases). V was clipped by 7 bases and J by 2 bases, with 14 bases between them. Germline values: CDR1 SGDLS, CDR2 YYNGEE. The CDR3 covers 14 residues. The chain's CDR3 is CASGDSHTTDTQYF. The CDR3 nucleotides read TGTGCCAGCGGTGACAGCCACACCACAGATACGCAGTATTTT.

The chain employs TRBV2 and TRBJ1-2; D remains unclear. Per the germline V gene, CDR1 is SNHLY and CDR2 is FYNNEI. V was trimmed by 5 bases and J by 4 bases, leaving 5 bases between them. The CDR3 contains 11 residues. CDR3 sequence (DNA): TGTGCCAGCAGTTACAGCTATGGCTACACCTTC. Its protein product is CASSYSYGYTF.

The genes are TRBV18 and TRBJ2-3; D may be TRBD1 or TRBD2 (5 bases each). From germline, CDR1 is KGHSH and CDR2 LQKENI. Trimming took 1 base from V and 3 from J, leaving 11 bases between them. The CDR3 sequence is 15 residues long. The CDR3 protein is CASSPQQDFTDTQYF. CDR3 coding DNA: TGTGCCAGCTCACCACAACAGGACTTTACAGATACGCAGTATTTT.

This clone was seen only once. The chain has TRBV7-2 and TRBJ1-1; maybe TRBD1 (5 bases). CDR1 is SGHTA, CDR2 FQGNSA, per germline. Trimming took 4 bases from V and 5 from J, leaving 11 bases between them. The CDR3 spans 13 residues. The CDR3 coding sequence is TGTGCCAGCAGCTACGGGGCGGGTACTGAAGCTTTCTTT. This gives the protein CASSYGAGTEAFF.

V and J are TRBV5-1 and TRBJ2-1; D gene uncertain. Germline CDR1 reads SGHRS; CDR2 reads YFSETQ. CDR3 length: 11 amino acids. V lost 4 bases and J 13 bases, leaving 12 bases between the germline ends. In nucleotides, the CDR3 is TGCGCCAGCAGCGCTACTAAGCTTCAGTTCTTC. Translated, it gives CASSATKLQFF.

The V call is TRBV27, the J call TRBJ1-2; D not certain. Trimming removed 4 bases from V and 5 bases from J, with 11 bases in between. The CDR3 runs to 13 residues. CDR1 MNHEY and CDR2 SMNVEV come from the germline V gene (reference sequence). The CDR3 region is CASSSRLTYGYTF. The CDR3 region has the DNA TGTGCCAGCAGTTCTCGACTCACGTATGGCTACACCTTC.

V usage is TRBV5-1 and J usage is TRBJ1-6, with 9 bases fitting TRBD1. V was clipped by 2 bases and J by 7 bases; unmatched bases: 4. This CDR3 has 15 amino acids. The germline gives CDR1 SGHRS, CDR2 YFSETQ. CDR3 residues: CASSFWTGDNSPLHF. CDR3 DNA: TGCGCCAGCAGCTTCTGGACAGGGGACAATTCACCCCTCCACTTT.

The gene calls are TRBV5-1 and TRBJ2-1, with 7 bases lining up with TRBD1. The CDR3 runs to 13 residues. Germline V gene lookup returns CDR1 SGHRS and CDR2 YFSETQ. J gave up 7 bases and V 2 bases, and 3 bases lay outside the gene matches. CDR3 residues: CASSFQGENEQFF. In DNA, the CDR3 is TGCGCCAGCAGCTTCCAGGGGGAAAATGAGCAGTTCTTC. The whole variable domain, filled in from reference TRBV5-1 and TRBJ2-1, reads KAGVTQTPRYLIKTRGQQVTLSCSPISGHRSVSWYQQTPGQGLQFLFEYFSETQRNKGNFPGRFSGRQFSNSRSEMNVSTLELGDSALYLCASSFQGENEQFFGPGTRLTVL.

The J gene is TRBJ2-5, the V gene TRBV5-1, with 10 bases identical to TRBD2. Germline CDR1 reads SGHRS; CDR2 reads YFSETQ. CDR3 size: 15 residues. V lost 3 bases, J lost 4 bases, and 6 bases stayed unmatched. The CDR3 bases are TGCGCCAGCAGCTCAGCGGGAGGGCCGGCAGAGACCCAGTACTTC. Translated: CASSSAGGPAETQYF.

V usage is TRBV5-6 and J usage is TRBJ1-3, with TRBD1 as a possible D gene (6 bases). The CDR3 consists of 15 residues. Germline values: CDR1 SGHDT, CDR2 YYEEEE. The ends were cut back, 2 bases at V and 8 bases at J, with 17 bases in the middle. Here the CDR3 DNA reads TGTGCCAGCAGCTTCGGCGTGGCGGGGGCAGACACCATATATTTT. Translating gives CASSFGVAGADTIYF. The full variable domain, rest sourced from reference TRBV5-6 and TRBJ1-3, is DAGVTQSPTHLIKTRGQQVTLRCSPKSGHDTVSWYQQALGQGPQFIFQYYEEEERQRGNFPDRFSGHQFPNYSSELNVNALLLGDSALYLCASSFGVAGADTIYFGEGSWLTVV.